This TCR beta chain was recovered during a study of radiotherapy plus CTLA-4 blockade in lung cancer. General study findings and limits: Blood-borne expansion of tumor-derived TCR clones followed radiotherapy plus ipilimumab.

This table comes from immunoSEQ multiplex PCR, and its TCRdb copy is limited to in-frame clones, with some not included. The table has some 94,000 clones, approximately 80% seen once; the top ten hold roughly 25%. This clone has only a few counts. The antigen is undetermined. The CDR3 is 14 residues long. Deletions cut 3 bases from V and 5 bases from J, with 10 bases between. Germline CDR1 and CDR2: WNHNN and SYGVQD (reference sequence). The sequencing here drew on peripheral blood, taken from a patient treated with radiotherapy plus ipilimumab. This TCR was recovered from a human donor with non-small cell lung cancer that progressed on radiotherapy plus ipilimumab. This chain uses TRBV10-1 with TRBJ1-4; D remains ambiguous. DNA for the CDR3: TGCGCCAGCAGTGAATCGGTAGGAAATGAAAAACTGTTTTTT. Its protein is CASSESVGNEKLFF.